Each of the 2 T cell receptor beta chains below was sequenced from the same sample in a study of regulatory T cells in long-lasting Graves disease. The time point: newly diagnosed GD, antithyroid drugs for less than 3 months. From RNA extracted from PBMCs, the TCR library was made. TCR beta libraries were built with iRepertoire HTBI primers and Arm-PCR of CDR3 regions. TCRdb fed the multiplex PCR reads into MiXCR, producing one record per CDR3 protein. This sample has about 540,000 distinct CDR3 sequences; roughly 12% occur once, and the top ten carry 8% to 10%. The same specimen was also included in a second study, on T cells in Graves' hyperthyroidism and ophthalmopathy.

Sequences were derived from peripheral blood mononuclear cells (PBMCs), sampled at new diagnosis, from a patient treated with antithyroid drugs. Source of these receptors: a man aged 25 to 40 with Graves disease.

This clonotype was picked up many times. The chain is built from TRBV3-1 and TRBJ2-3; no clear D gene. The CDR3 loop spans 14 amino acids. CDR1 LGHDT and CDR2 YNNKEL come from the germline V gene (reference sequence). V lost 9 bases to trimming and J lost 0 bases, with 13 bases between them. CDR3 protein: CASKDGLSTDTQYF. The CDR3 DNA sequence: TGTGCCAGTAAAGACGGCCTCAGCACAGATACGCAGTATTTT.

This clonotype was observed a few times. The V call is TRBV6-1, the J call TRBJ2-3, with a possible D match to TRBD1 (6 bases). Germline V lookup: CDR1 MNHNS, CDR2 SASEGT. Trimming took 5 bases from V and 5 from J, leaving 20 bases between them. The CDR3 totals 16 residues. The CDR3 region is CASSQLGGRIIDTQYF. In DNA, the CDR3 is TGTGCCAGCAGTCAATTAGGGGGACGGATTATAGATACGCAGTATTTT.